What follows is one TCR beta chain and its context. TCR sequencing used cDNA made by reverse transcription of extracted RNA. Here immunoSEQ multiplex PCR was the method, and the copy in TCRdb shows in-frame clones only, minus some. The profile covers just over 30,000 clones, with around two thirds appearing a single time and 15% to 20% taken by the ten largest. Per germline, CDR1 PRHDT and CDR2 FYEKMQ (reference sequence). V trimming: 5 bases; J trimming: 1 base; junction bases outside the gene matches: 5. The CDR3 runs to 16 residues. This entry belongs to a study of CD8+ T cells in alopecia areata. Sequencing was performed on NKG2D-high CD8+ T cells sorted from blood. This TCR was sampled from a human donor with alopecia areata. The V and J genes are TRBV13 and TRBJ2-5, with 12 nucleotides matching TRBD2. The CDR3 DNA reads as TGTGCCAGCAGCGCCCGACTAGCGGGGGTCCAAGAGACCCAGTACTTC. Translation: CASSARLAGVQETQYF.